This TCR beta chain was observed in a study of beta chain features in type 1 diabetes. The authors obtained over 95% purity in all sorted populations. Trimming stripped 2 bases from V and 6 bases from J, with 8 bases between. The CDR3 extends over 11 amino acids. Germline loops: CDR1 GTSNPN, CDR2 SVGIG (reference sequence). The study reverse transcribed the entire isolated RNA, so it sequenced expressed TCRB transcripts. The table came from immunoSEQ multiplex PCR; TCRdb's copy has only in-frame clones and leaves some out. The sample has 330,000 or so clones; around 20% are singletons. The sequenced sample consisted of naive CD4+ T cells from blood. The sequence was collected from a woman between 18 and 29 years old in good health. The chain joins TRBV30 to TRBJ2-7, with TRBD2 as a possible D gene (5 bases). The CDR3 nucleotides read TGTGCCTGGAGTCGAGGGCTCGAGCAGTACTTC. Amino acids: CAWSRGLEQYF.